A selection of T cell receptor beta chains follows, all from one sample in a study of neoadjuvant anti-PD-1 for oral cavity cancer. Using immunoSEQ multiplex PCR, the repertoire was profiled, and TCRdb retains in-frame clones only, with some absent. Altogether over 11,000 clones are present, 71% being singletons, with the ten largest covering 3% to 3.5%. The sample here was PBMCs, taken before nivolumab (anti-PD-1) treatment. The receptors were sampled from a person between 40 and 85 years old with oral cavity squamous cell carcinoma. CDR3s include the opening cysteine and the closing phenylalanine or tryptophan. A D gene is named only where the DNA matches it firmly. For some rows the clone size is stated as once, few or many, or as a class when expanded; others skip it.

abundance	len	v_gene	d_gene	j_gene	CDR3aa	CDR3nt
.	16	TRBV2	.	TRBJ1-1	CASRVSGRRTNTEAFF	TGTGCCAGCAGGGTTTCAGGGAGGAGAACCAACACTGAAGCTTTCTTT
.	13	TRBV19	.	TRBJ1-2	CASSILTAHGYTF	TGTGCCAGTAGTATCTTGACGGCGCACGGCTACACCTTC
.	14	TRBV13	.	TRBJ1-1	CASSFGGGHPEAFF	TGTGCCAGCAGCTTTGGGGGAGGTCATCCTGAAGCTTTCTTT
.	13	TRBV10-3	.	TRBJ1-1	CAIRGEWDTEAFF	TGTGCCATCAGGGGGGAATGGGACACTGAAGCTTTCTTT
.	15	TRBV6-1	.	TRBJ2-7	CASRPSAGYSYEQYF	TGTGCCAGCAGACCCTCCGCAGGGTACTCCTACGAGCAGTACTTC
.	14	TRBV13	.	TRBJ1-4	CASSFPRTSEKLFF	TGTGCCAGCAGCTTTCCTCGGACTTCTGAAAAACTGTTTTTT
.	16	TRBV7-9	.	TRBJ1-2	CASTNTGTGLLYGYTF	TGTGCCAGCACCAACACCGGGACCGGCCTGCTCTATGGCTACACCTTC
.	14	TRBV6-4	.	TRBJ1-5	CASSDRGSNQPQHF	TGTGCCAGCAGTGACAGGGGGAGCAATCAGCCCCAGCATTTT
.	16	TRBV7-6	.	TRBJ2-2	CASSPSGHRNTGELFF	TGTGCCAGCAGCCCCTCGGGGCACAGGAACACCGGGGAGCTGTTTTTT
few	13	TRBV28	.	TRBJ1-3	CLSGRSSGNTIYF	TGTCTGTCGGGAAGGTCCTCTGGAAACACCATATATTTT
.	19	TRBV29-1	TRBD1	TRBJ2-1	CSVEEVGTGIIGSINEQFF	TGCAGCGTTGAAGAGGTGGGGACAGGGATCATAGGATCCATCAATGAGCAGTTCTTC